The rows below give T cell receptor beta chains drawn from one sample of a study of T cell changes during pregnancy in multiple sclerosis. Some clones are missing from TCRdb's copy, which holds only in-frame ones; the method was immunoSEQ multiplex PCR. Among 20,000 to 25,000 clones, around four fifths were seen once, and the ten largest hold about 15%. This material consisted of CD8+ T cells from peripheral blood mononuclear cells, taken in the first trimester of pregnancy. Receptors were obtained from a female donor in good health, enrolled as a control in a pregnancy study. The CDR3 runs from the conserved cysteine through the conserved F or W. The D gene is left open where the match is weak. Expanded clones are given a class, and other clones once, few, many or no size at all.

v_call	d_call	clone_size	j_call	cdr3_nt	cdr3_aa
TRBV15	-	-	TRBJ1-1	TGTGCCACCAGCTTAGTGAAGGCCCGGGGCACTGAAGCTTTCTTT	CATSLVKARGTEAFF
TRBV7-9	TRBD1	-	TRBJ1-2	TGTGCCAGCAGCTTAAACACAGGGGAACATGGCTACACCTTC	CASSLNTGEHGYTF
TRBV10-2	-	-	TRBJ1-3	TGCGCCAGCAGTGAACGGGGAGGCAACTCTGGAAACACCATATATTTT	CASSERGGNSGNTIYF
TRBV30	TRBD2	-	TRBJ2-7	TGTGCCTGGAGTGAAAAACGGACCGGGACTAGTGGTGTGAACGAGCAGTACTTC	CAWSEKRTGTSGVNEQYF
TRBV6-4	TRBD2	-	TRBJ2-7	TGTGCCAGCAGTCATCTAGCGGGGGCCTACGAGCAGTACTTC	CASSHLAGAYEQYF
TRBV9	TRBD1	-	TRBJ1-1	TGTGCCAGCAGCGCCCGGGACAGGGGGCCTCCCTTGAACACTGAAGCTTTCTTT	CASSARDRGPPLNTEAFF
TRBV6-5	TRBD2	once	TRBJ2-3	TGTGCCAGCAGTGGTCCTAGCGGGGGGTCAGATACGCAGTATTTT	CASSGPSGGSDTQYF
TRBV7-3	-	medium-sized	TRBJ1-1	TGTGCCAGCAGCTTATCAGCAGGGAACACTGAAGCTTTCTTT	CASSLSAGNTEAFF
TRBV18	TRBD2	-	TRBJ2-1	TGTGCCAGCTCACCCCCTAGCGGGGGTGGAGATGAGCAGTTCTTC	CASSPPSGGGDEQFF
TRBV13	-	-	TRBJ1-1	TGTGCCAGCAGCTCGAGACCGACAGGGAACACTGAAGCTTTCTTT	CASSSRPTGNTEAFF
TRBV27	-	-	TRBJ1-5	TGTGCCAGCAGTTTAGGAGGGCATAGCAATCAGCCCCAGCATTTT	CASSLGGHSNQPQHF
TRBV5-1	-	-	TRBJ2-1	TGCGCCAGCAGCTTGTCTACGGCGCCGGGGTACAATGAGCAGTTCTTC	CASSLSTAPGYNEQFF
TRBV6-5	TRBD1	-	TRBJ2-4	TGTGCCAGCAGTCGCGGACAGGGCAGCAAAAACATTCAGTACTTC	CASSRGQGSKNIQYF
TRBV30	TRBD1	-	TRBJ2-7	TGTGCCTGGAGCCGGGACAGGGCTTACGAGCAGTACTTC	CAWSRDRAYEQYF
TRBV6-5	-	-	TRBJ2-6	TGTGCCAGCAGTTTGGAGTCCGGGGCCAACGTCCTGACTTTC	CASSLESGANVLTF
TRBV9	TRBD1	-	TRBJ2-5	TGTGCCAGCAGCCCGCGACAGGGGGTGGGCGAGACCCAGTACTTC	CASSPRQGVGETQYF
TRBV9	-	-	TRBJ1-1	TGTGCCAGCAGCCCGGGGGGAAGGGTGTACACTGAAGCTTTCTTT	CASSPGGRVYTEAFF
TRBV5-6	TRBD1	once	TRBJ2-2	TGTGCCAGCAGCTCACCGGGACAGGCTAATCCCGGGGAGCTGTTTTTT	CASSSPGQANPGELFF
TRBV7-3	-	once	TRBJ1-2	TGTGCCAGCAGCCCCCCCGGCGGGCTAGTGTACACCTTC	CASSPPGGLVYTF
TRBV9	-	-	TRBJ1-2	TGTGCCAGCAGCGCCGCCGGGACACTAACTAACTATGGCTACACCTTC	CASSAAGTLTNYGYTF
TRBV6-1	-	-	TRBJ2-2	TGTGCCAGCAGTGAGGCACAGGGAGGGACCGGGGAGCTGTTTTTT	CASSEAQGGTGELFF
TRBV6-4	-	-	TRBJ1-1	TGTGCCAGCAGTCCCTCCGAGGATTACACTGAAGCTTTCTTT	CASSPSEDYTEAFF
TRBV6-1	-	-	TRBJ2-6	TGTGCCAGCAGTTTGGAGTCCGGGGCCAACGTCCTGACTTTC	CASSLESGANVLTF
TRBV6-5	-	-	TRBJ2-1	TGTGCCAGCAGTTACTCGGTGGCTAGTTTTCAGTTCTTC	CASSYSVASFQFF
TRBV28	TRBD1	-	TRBJ1-1	TGTGCCAGCAGCTACAGGGGACCGGGAGCTTTCTTT	CASSYRGPGAFF
TRBV5-4	TRBD1	-	TRBJ2-3	TGTGCCAGCAGCAACTGGGGACAGCGAAGCACAGATACGCAGTATTTT	CASSNWGQRSTDTQYF
TRBV7-6	TRBD2	once	TRBJ2-7	TGTGCCAGCAGCCCCGGGACTAGCGGGAGCCACGAGCAGTACTTC	CASSPGTSGSHEQYF
TRBV27	-	-	TRBJ2-7	TGTGCCAGCAGTTTCGGGGGATTAGTCCGCGAGCAGTACTTC	CASSFGGLVREQYF
TRBV6-5	TRBD2	-	TRBJ2-1	TGTGCCAGCAGTTACGGGACTAGCGGGGGGGTAGATGAGCAGTTCTTC	CASSYGTSGGVDEQFF
TRBV5-8	-	few	TRBJ2-5	TGTGCCAGCAGCTTGGCCGGCAGGGCGTACCAAGAGACCCAGTACTTC	CASSLAGRAYQETQYF
TRBV7-3	-	-	TRBJ2-3	TGTGCCAGCAGCTTAACAGGAGGTGGGGCAGATACGCAGTATTTT	CASSLTGGGADTQYF
TRBV6-5	-	-	TRBJ1-5	TGTGCCAGCAGTCACACAAACAGGGCCAATCAGCCCCAGCATTTT	CASSHTNRANQPQHF
TRBV19	TRBD1	medium-sized	TRBJ1-1	TGTGCCAGTAGTATGGGACAGGGCACTGAAGCTTTCTTT	CASSMGQGTEAFF
TRBV20-1	-	once	TRBJ1-3	TGCAGTGCTAGAATAAGAAACACCATATATTTT	CSARIRNTIYF
TRBV27	TRBD1	-	TRBJ2-7	TGTGCCAGCAGTCCGGGGACAGGGGGAAATGTCGAGCAGTACTTC	CASSPGTGGNVEQYF
TRBV19	-	-	TRBJ2-7	TGTGCCAGTAGTGCCGGGACTCCCTACGAGCAGTACTTC	CASSAGTPYEQYF
TRBV5-6	-	once	TRBJ2-3	TGTGCCAGCAGCTATCGTTTAGGCACAGATACGCAGTATTTT	CASSYRLGTDTQYF
TRBV9	-	-	TRBJ2-7	TGTGCCAGCAGCGCCGGAGGGCCGAGCTCCTACGAGCAGTACTTC	CASSAGGPSSYEQYF
TRBV30	-	-	TRBJ2-7	TGTGCCTGGAGTGCGGGGCGGGACTACGAGCAGTACTTC	CAWSAGRDYEQYF
TRBV2	-	few	TRBJ1-6	TGTGCCAGCAGTGATGATAGGGGCTATAATTCACCCCTCCACTTT	CASSDDRGYNSPLHF
TRBV9	TRBD2	-	TRBJ2-3	TGTGCCAGCACGAGGGAGGGCCACACAGATACGCAGTATTTT	CASTREGHTDTQYF
TRBV6-1	TRBD2	-	TRBJ2-1	TGTGCCAGCATAGGACTAGCGGGGAACAATGAGCAGTTCTTC	CASIGLAGNNEQFF
TRBV2	-	-	TRBJ1-1	TGTGCCAGCAGAACCACCCAGGGATGGGCTGAAGCTTTCTTT	CASRTTQGWAEAFF
TRBV5-6	-	-	TRBJ1-5	TGTGCCAGCAGCACCGGACACCTCACCAATCAGCCCCAGCATTTT	CASSTGHLTNQPQHF
TRBV4-2	TRBD2	-	TRBJ2-3	TGTGCCAGCAGCCAAGAGCTGACTAGCGGGAGATCAGATACGCAGTATTTT	CASSQELTSGRSDTQYF
TRBV7-6	-	-	TRBJ2-3	TGTGCCAGCAGCTTCGGGTACACAGATACGCAGTATTTT	CASSFGYTDTQYF
TRBV19	-	-	TRBJ2-1	TGTGCCAGTACTAACGGGGAGGCCTACAATGAGCAGTTCTTC	CASTNGEAYNEQFF
TRBV6-5	-	-	TRBJ2-1	TGTGCCAGCAGCTCACTCGGGTTGTCGTACAATGAGCAGTTCTTC	CASSSLGLSYNEQFF
TRBV13	TRBD2	-	TRBJ2-7	TGTGCCAGCAGCTTCCCAGGTAGCGGGAGTAGGGAGCAGTACTTC	CASSFPGSGSREQYF
TRBV7-2	-	-	TRBJ1-6	TGTGCCAGCAGCTTAGCGGGGCAGGGCCCCTCACCCCTCCACTTT	CASSLAGQGPSPLHF
TRBV10-1	-	-	TRBJ1-2	TGCGCCAGCAGTGCCGGGTTGAGTGGAGGCCGCTATGGCTACACCTTC	CASSAGLSGGRYGYTF
TRBV28	-	-	TRBJ1-1	TGTGCCAGCAGTCTGAAGGGGGACACTGAAGCTTTCTTT	CASSLKGDTEAFF
TRBV30	-	-	TRBJ1-1	TGTGCCTGGAGGTTCACTGAGAACACTGAAGCTTTCTTT	CAWRFTENTEAFF